The TCR beta chain under discussion was sequenced for a study of OX40 agonist ivuxolimab in advanced cancers. At the level of the study: 30% to 40% of patients had received prior checkpoint inhibitor therapy. Points from the study as a whole: The work left the antigen specificity of expanded peripheral T cells undetermined.

This table comes from immunoSEQ multiplex PCR, and its TCRdb copy is limited to in-frame clones, with some not included. The table has around 80,000 clones, 70% to 85% seen once. This CDR3 comprises 13 residues. V shed 0 bases and J shed 6 bases, with 6 bases lying between them. The germline gives CDR1 MRHNA, CDR2 SNTAGT. As regards this clone: The antigen remains unidentified.

This receptor was identified in an adult with an advanced solid tumor such as melanoma, head and neck, liver or kidney cancer. V and J are TRBV6-4 and TRBJ1-5, with D uncertain. The sequenced sample was CD4+ or CD8+ T cells sorted from blood, obtained in a trial of the OX40 agonist ivuxolimab. CDR3 sequence (DNA): TGTGCCAGCAGTGACTCAGGGTGTCAGCCCCAGCATTTT. The encoded protein is CASSDSGCQPQHF.